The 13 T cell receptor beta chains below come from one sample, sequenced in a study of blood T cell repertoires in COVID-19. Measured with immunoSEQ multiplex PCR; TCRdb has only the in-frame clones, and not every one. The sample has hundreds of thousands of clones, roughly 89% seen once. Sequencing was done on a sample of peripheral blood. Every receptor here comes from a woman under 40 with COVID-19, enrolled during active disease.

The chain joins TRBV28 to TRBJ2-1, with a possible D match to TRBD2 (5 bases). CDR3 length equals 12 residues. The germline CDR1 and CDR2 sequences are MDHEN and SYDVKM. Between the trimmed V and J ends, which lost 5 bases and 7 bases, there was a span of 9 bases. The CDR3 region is CASSQLGNEQFF. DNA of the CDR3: TGTGCCAGCAGTCAACTAGGAAATGAGCAGTTCTTC.

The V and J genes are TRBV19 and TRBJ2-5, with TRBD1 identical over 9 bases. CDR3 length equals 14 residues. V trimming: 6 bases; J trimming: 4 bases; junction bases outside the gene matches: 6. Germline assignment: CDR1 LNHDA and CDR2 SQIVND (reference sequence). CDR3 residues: CASRLGQGGETQYF. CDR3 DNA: TGTGCCAGTAGGTTGGGACAGGGCGGAGAGACCCAGTACTTC.

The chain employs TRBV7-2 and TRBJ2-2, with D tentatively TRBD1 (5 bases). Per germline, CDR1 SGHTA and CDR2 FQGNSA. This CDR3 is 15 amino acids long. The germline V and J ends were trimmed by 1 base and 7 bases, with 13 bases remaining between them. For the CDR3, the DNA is TGTGCCAGCAGCTTAGTGGCCCCAGGGTACGGGGAGCTGTTTTTT. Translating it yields CASSLVAPGYGELFF.

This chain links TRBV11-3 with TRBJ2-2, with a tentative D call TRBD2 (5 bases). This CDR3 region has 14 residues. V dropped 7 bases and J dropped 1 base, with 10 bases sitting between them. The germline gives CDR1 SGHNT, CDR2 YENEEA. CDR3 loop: CASKRGLNTGELFF. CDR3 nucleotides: TGTGCCAGCAAGCGAGGGTTGAACACCGGGGAGCTGTTTTTT.

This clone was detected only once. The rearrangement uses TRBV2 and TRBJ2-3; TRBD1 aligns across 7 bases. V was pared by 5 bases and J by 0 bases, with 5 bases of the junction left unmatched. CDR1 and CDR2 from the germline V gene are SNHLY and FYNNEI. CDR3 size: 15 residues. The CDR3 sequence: CASSLDRASTDTQYF. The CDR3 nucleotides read TGTGCCAGCAGTCTCGACAGGGCTAGCACAGATACGCAGTATTTT.

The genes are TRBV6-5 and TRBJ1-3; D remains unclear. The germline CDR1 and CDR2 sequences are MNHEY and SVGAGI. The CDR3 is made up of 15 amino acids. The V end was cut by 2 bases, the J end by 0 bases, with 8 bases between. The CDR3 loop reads CASSYSLLSGNTIYF. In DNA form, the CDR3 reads TGTGCCAGCAGTTACAGCCTCCTCTCTGGAAACACCATATATTTT.

CDR3 bases: TGTGCCAGCAGTGACAGGACAAACTCCTACGAGCAGTACTTC. It specifies CASSDRTNSYEQYF. This chain uses TRBV2 with TRBJ2-7; a weak D match, TRBD1 (5 bases). The CDR3 covers 14 residues. Germline CDR1 and CDR2: SNHLY and FYNNEI. The germline V and J ends were trimmed by 3 bases and 0 bases, with 9 bases remaining between them.

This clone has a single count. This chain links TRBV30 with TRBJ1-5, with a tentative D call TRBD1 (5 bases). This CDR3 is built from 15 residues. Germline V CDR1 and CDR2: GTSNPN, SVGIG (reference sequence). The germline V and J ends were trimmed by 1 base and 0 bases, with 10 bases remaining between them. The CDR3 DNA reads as TGTGCCTGGAGTGGCGGGACGAATAGCAATCAGCCCCAGCATTTT. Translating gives CAWSGGTNSNQPQHF.

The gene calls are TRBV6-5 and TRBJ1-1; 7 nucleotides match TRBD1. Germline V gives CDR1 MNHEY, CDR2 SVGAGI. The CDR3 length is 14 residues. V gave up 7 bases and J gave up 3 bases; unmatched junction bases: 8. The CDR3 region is CASIQYRGDTEAFF. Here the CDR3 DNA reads TGTGCCAGCATTCAATACAGGGGAGACACTGAAGCTTTCTTT.

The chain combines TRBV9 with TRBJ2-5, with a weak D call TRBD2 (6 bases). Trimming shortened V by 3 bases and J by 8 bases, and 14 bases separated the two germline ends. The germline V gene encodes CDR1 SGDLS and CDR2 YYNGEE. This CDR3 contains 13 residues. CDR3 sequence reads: CASSGGVPLTQYF. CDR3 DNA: TGTGCCAGCAGCGGGGGGGTTCCACTCACCCAGTACTTC.

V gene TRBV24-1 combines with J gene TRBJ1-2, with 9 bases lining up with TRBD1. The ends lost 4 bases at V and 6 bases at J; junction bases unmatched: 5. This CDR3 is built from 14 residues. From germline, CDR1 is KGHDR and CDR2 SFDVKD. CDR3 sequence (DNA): TGTGCCACCAGTGACGGGACAGGGAGGGATGGCTACACCTTC. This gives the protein CATSDGTGRDGYTF.

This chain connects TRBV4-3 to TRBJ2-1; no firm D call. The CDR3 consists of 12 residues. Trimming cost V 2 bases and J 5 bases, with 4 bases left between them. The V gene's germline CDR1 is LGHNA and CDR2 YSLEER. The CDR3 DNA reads TGCGCCAGCAGCCAATTTAACAATGAGCAGTTCTTC. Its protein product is CASSQFNNEQFF.

As DNA, the CDR3 is TGTGCCAGCAGCGTAGTTGGCGGACAAAAAGAGACCCAGTACTTC. The encoded protein is CASSVVGGQKETQYF. The chain has TRBV9 and TRBJ2-5; possible D gene TRBD1, 5 bases. The germline gives CDR1 SGDLS, CDR2 YYNGEE. V lost 0 bases to trimming and J lost 3 bases, with 12 bases between them. The CDR3 contains 15 residues.